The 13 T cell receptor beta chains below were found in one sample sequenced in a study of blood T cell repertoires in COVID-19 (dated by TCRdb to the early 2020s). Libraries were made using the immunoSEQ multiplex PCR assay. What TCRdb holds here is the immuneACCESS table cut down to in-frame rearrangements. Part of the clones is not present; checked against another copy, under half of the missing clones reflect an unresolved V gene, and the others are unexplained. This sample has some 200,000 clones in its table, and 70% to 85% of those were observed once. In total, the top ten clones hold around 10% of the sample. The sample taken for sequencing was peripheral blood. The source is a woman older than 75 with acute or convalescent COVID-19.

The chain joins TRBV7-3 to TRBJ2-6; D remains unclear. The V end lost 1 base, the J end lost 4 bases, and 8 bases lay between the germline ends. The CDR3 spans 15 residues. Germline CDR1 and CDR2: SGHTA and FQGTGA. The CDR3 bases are TGTGCCAGCAGCTTAAATCCCTCCGGGGCCAACGTCCTGACTTTC. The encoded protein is CASSLNPSGANVLTF.

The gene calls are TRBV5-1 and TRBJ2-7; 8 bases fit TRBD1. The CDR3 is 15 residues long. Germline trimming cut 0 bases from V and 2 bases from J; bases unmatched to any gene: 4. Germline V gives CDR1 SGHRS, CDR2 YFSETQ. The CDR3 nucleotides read TGCGCCAGCAGCTTGGGACAGGGGCACACCTACGAGCAGTACTTC. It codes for CASSLGQGHTYEQYF.

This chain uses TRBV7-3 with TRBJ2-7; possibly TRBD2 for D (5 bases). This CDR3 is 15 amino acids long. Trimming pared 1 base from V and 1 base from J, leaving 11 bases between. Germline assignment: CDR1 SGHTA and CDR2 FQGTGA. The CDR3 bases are TGTGCCAGCAGCTTAAGAGGGTCGGAGTCCTACGAGCAGTACTTC. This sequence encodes CASSLRGSESYEQYF.

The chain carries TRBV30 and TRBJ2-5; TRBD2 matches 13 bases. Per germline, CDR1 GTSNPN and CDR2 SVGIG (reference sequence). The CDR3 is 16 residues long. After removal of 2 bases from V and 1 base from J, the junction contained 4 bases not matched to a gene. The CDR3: CAWSLGLAGAQETQYF. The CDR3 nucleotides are TGTGCCTGGAGTCTCGGACTAGCGGGGGCCCAAGAGACCCAGTACTTC.

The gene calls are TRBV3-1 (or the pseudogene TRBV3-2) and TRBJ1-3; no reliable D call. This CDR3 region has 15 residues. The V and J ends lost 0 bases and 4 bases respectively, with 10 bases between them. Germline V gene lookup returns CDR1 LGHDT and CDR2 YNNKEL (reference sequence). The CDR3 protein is CASSQDPGAGNTIYF. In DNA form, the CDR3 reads TGTGCCAGCAGCCAAGATCCCGGTGCGGGAAACACCATATATTTT.

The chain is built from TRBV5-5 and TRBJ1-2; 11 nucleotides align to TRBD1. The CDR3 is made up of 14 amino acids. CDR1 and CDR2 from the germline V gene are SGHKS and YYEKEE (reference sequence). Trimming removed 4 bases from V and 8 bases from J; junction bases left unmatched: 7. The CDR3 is CASSVGQGAGGYTF. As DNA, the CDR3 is TGTGCCAGCAGCGTAGGACAGGGGGCTGGAGGCTACACCTTC.

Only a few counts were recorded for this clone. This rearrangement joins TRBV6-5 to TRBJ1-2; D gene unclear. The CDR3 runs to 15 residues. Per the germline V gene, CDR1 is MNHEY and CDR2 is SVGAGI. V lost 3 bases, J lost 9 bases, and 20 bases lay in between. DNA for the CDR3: TGTGCCAGCAGTTATGAGTGGCAGTCGCTAGGCCGCTACACCTTC. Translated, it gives CASSYEWQSLGRYTF.

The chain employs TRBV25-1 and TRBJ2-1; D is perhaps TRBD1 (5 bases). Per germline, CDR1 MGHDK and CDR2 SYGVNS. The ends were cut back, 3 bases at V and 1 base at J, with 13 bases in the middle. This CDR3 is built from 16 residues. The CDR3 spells CASSEASGRSYNEQFF. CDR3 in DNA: TGTGCCAGCAGTGAGGCCTCAGGGCGGTCCTACAATGAGCAGTTCTTC.

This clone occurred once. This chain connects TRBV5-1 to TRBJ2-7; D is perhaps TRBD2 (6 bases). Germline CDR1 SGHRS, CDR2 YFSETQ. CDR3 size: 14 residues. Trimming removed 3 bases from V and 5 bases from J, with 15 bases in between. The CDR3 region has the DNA TGCGCCAGCAGCTATGGCGGGGAAGGGCACGAGCAGTACTTC. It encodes CASSYGGEGHEQYF.

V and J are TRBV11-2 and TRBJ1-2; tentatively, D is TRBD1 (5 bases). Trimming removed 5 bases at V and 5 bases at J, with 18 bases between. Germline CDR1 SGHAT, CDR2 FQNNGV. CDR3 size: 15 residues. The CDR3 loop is CASSPDPLGQYGYTF. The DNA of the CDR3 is TGTGCCAGCAGCCCAGACCCTCTGGGGCAATATGGCTACACCTTC.

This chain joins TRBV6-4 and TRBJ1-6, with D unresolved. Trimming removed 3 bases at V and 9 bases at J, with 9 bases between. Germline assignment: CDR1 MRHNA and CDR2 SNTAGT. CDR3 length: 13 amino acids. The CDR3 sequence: CASSESRSSPLHF. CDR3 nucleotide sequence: TGTGCCAGCAGTGAGTCGAGGAGTTCACCCCTCCACTTT.

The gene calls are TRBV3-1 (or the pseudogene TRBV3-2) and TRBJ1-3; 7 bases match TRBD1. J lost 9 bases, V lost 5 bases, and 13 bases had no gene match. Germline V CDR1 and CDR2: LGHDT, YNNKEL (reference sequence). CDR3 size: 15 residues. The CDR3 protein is CASSISQGGRGTIYF. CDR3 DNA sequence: TGTGCCAGCAGCATTTCCCAGGGGGGCCGGGGCACCATATATTTT.

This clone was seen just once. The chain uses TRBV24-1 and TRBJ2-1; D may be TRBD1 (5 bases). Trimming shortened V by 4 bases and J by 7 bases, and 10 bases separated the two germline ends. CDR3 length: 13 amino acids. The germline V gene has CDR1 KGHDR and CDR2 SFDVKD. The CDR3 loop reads CATSEPRQNEQFF. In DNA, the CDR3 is TGTGCCACCAGTGAACCCCGACAGAATGAGCAGTTCTTC.